This TCR beta chain originates from a study of blood T cell repertoires in COVID-19. Across the study: Sample material is recorded as cDNA or gDNA derived from T cells, B-cell-depleted T cells, or PBMCs.

The CDR3 has 14 residues. V was clipped by 3 bases and J by 8 bases, with 13 bases between them. Germline V CDR1 and CDR2: LNHDA, SQIVND (reference sequence). Assay used: immunoSEQ multiplex PCR; TCRdb lists only in-frame clones, some missing. The profile shows 400,000 to 450,000 clones, over 75% of them singletons. Those enrolled in Seattle joined during active infection and were followed longitudinally afterward. The TCR sequence derives from a woman aged 40-49 years with COVID-19, enrolled during active disease. The sequencing input was peripheral blood. The chain carries TRBV19 and TRBJ1-4; D gene unclear. CDR3 coding DNA: TGTGCCAGTAGTATTCCACCCCCGACAGAAAAACTGTTTTTT. It is translated as CASSIPPPTEKLFF.